This TCR beta chain was identified during a study of blood T cells in healthy people across ages. A second roughly 6 to 12 cycle PCR used barcoded and J-beta primers. In TCRdb, the 5' RACE reads were re-called with MiXCR into one record per CDR3 protein. The table shows approximately 1.5 million distinct CDR3 sequences, with 30% to 40% occurring only once. CDR3 length: 16 residues. In germline, CDR1 is DFQATT, CDR2 SNEGSKA (reference sequence). Trimming took 0 bases from V and 2 from J; bases not matched to a gene: 9. V usage is TRBV20-1 and J usage is TRBJ2-5, with 7 bases fitting TRBD2. The sequence derives from a woman aged 25 to 39 in good health. Material for sequencing was blood. CDR3 sequence reads: CSARDGAGVRQETQYF. CDR3 sequence (DNA): TGCAGTGCTAGAGATGGGGCGGGAGTGCGGCAAGAGACCCAGTACTTC.